The 12 T cell receptor beta chains listed next were all sequenced from one sample in a study of tumor and adjacent non-tumor tissue in lung cancer. TCRbeta libraries were built with three rounds of nested PCR, modified from ARM-PCR. TCRdb passed the multiplex PCR reads through MiXCR, listing each CDR3 protein once. The sample comprises 70,000 or so distinct CDR3 sequences, about 60% of which are singletons, and 20% to 25% rests with the top ten. The template was RNA from unsorted bulk tissue. Specimen: lung tumor tissue. Receptors originate from a middle-aged man with non-small cell lung cancer.

A note on this clonotype: At one end, the junction sequence differs from germline, possibly due to a read error. The rearrangement joins TRBV20-1 to TRBJ2-7; 9 bases are a match to TRBD2. This CDR3 spans 15 amino acids. Germline CDR1 is DFQATT and CDR2 is SNEGSKA (reference sequence). CDR3 loop: CSARDLSSGNHEQYF. The CDR3 bases are TGCAGTGCTAGAGATTTGTCTAGCGGGAACCACGAGCAATACTTC.

The V call is TRBV28, the J call TRBJ2-1; TRBD2 matches at 11 bases. The trim removed 7 bases at V and 5 bases at J, leaving 10 bases unmatched. The CDR3 runs to 16 residues. CDR1 and CDR2 from the germline V gene are MDHEN and SYDVKM. In nucleotides, the CDR3 is TGTGCCAGCACCAAAGTCGGGACTAGCGGTAACAATGAGCAGTTCTTC. It yields the protein CASTKVGTSGNNEQFF. The full variable domain, in which reference TRBV28 and TRBJ2-1 provide the parts outside the CDR3, is DVKVTQSSRYLVKRTGEKVFLECVQDMDHENMFWYRQDPGLGLRLIYFSYDVKMKEKGDIPEGYSVSREKKERFSLILESASTNQTSMYLCASTKVGTSGNNEQFFGPGTRLTVL.

In regard to this clonotype: A much larger clone sits a single nucleotide away, making a read error possible. The chain links TRBV4-1 to TRBJ2-1; D perhaps matches TRBD2 (5 bases). The CDR3 spans 17 residues. Trimming removed 0 bases at V and 3 bases at J, with 15 bases between. Germline CDR1 is MGHRA and CDR2 is YSYEKL. CDR3 amino acids: CASSQDLRTGYYNEQFF. Written as DNA, the CDR3 is TGCGCCAGCAGCCAAGATTTGAGGACGGGGTACTACAATGAGCAGTTCTTC.

Notes on this clonotype: The junction and the germline gene differ at one end; a read error may be behind it. The chain is built from TRBV6-5 and TRBJ2-1; 11 positions match TRBD2. Germline V gene data show CDR1 as MNHEY and CDR2 as SVGAGI. The CDR3 spans 18 residues. The CDR3 bases are TGTGCGAGCAGTTACTCGTTCATAGCGGGAGGGCCGGCAGTTGAGCAGTTCTTC. Encoded protein: CASSYSFIAGGPAVEQFF.

The V and J genes are TRBV21-1 and TRBJ1-6; TRBD1, as called in the table, went unchecked against the DNA. TRBV21-1 is annotated as a pseudogene. The CDR3 totals 19 residues. DNA of the CDR3: TGTGCCAGCAGCAAAGCTCCGGACACGCGGAGCTCCTATAATTCACCCCTCCACTTT. Translating it yields CASSKAPDTRSSYNSPLHF.

Note on this clonotype: A much larger clonotype is one base distant, so this may be a read error. The chain recombines TRBV7-8 with TRBJ2-5, with 12 bases identical to TRBD1. V was pared by 5 bases and J by 9 bases, with 10 bases of the junction left unmatched. This CDR3 has 15 residues. In germline, CDR1 is SGHVS, CDR2 FQNEAQ. The CDR3 sequence: CASSPRGQGAQSQYF. In DNA, the CDR3 is TGTGCCAGCAGCCCCAGGGGACAGGGGGCCCAGTCCCAGTACTTC.

The genes are TRBV7-8 and TRBJ2-3, with 9 bases matching TRBD1. The CDR3 consists of 15 residues. CDR1 is SGHVS and CDR2 is FQNEAQ in the germline V gene. J was trimmed by 1 base and V by 5 bases; bases with no gene match: 4. The CDR3 reads CASSHWTGGTDTQYF. CDR3 DNA: TGTGCCAGCAGCCACTGGACAGGGGGCACAGATACGCAGTATTTT.

As regards this clonotype: The junction shows a germline mismatch at one end, possibly a read error. The chain links TRBV29-1 to TRBJ2-2; D might be TRBD2 (5 bases). Germline CDR1 is SQVTM and CDR2 is ANQGSEA. The CDR3 extends over 13 amino acids. This CDR3 is CSVWTGNTGELFF. CDR3 nucleotides: TGCAGCGTATGGACGGGTAACACCGGGGAGCTGTTTTTC.

This clonotype was counted once. V gene TRBV11-3 combines with J gene TRBJ2-1, with 7 bases matching TRBD2. The CDR3 totals 17 residues. Germline CDR1 SGHNT, CDR2 YENEEA. J was trimmed by 8 bases and V by 0 bases; bases with no gene match: 13. CDR3 sequence reads: CASSLEVGGGPRDEQFF. The CDR3 region has the DNA TGTGCCAGCAGCTTAGAGGTTGGCGGGGGACCTCGCGATGAGCAGTTCTTC.

The rearrangement links TRBV6-6 to TRBJ2-1, with 7 bases identical to TRBD2. This CDR3 is 15 amino acids long. The germline V gene encodes CDR1 MNHNY and CDR2 SVGAGI (reference sequence). With 6 bases clipped from V and 10 bases from J, the junction kept 15 bases outside the gene matches. Here the CDR3 DNA reads TGTGCCAGCAGCGCGAAGTTTGGGGGGGATAACGAGCAGTTCTTC. It encodes CASSAKFGGDNEQFF.

The chain carries TRBV28 and TRBJ1-2, with D possibly matching TRBD1 (5 bases). There are 14 residues in the CDR3. Trimming pared 7 bases from V and 3 bases from J, leaving 15 bases between. CDR1 and CDR2 from the germline V gene are MDHEN and SYDVKM. CDR3 residues: CASIPGAGDYGYTF. Written as DNA, the CDR3 is TGTGCCAGCATCCCTGGGGCAGGCGACTATGGCTACACCTTC.

The chain combines TRBV29-1 with TRBJ1-2; D gene uncertain. Between the trimmed V and J ends, which lost 6 bases and 6 bases, there was a span of 17 bases. CDR3 length equals 13 residues. Germline CDR1 SQVTM, CDR2 ANQGSEA. The CDR3 sequence is CSVLRTGIDGYTF. The CDR3 nucleotides are TGCAGCGTGTTACGGACGGGGATCGATGGCTACACCTTC.